This T cell receptor beta chain was sequenced during a study of cytomegalovirus exposure and HLA in healthy donors. Whole-study results and caveats: Overall, about 160 TCR beta chains were annotated as cytomegalovirus-associated. The tendency of first-cohort TCR clusters to co-occur in the approximately 110 validation repertoires was the finding of a later analysis.

Regarding this clone: As yet, its antigen is unknown.

This CDR3 comprises 14 residues. J lost 3 bases, V lost 4 bases, and 7 bases had no gene match. Germline-derived CDR1 and CDR2 are SGDLS and YYNGEE. Generated by immunoSEQ multiplex PCR, the TCRdb table keeps only in-frame clones and is missing some. The sample consists of fewer than 120,000 clones, approximately 89% of them appearing once. Sequencing was performed on PBMCs. This TCR was sampled from a woman younger than 35 in good health and CMV-seronegative. This rearrangement joins TRBV9 to TRBJ2-7, with TRBD1 identical over 7 bases. Written as DNA, the CDR3 is TGTGCCAGCAGCCCATTTGACAGGGTCTACGAGCAGTACTTC. Translation: CASSPFDRVYEQYF.